The clone carrying this TCR beta chain has just a few counts. This entry is derived from a study of T cells of healthy individuals. Germline loops: CDR1 SNHLY, CDR2 FYNNEI. V was trimmed by 6 bases and J by 7 bases, leaving 16 bases between them. The CDR3 consists of 14 residues. TCRdb analysed the 5' RACE reads with MiXCR anew, one entry per CDR3 protein. The table shows more than 85,000 distinct CDR3 sequences, with approximately 15% occurring only once. The rearrangement uses TRBV2 and TRBJ2-1; D tentatively fits TRBD1 or TRBD2 (5 bases each). The receptor comes from a human donor in good health. The CDR3 region has the DNA TGTGCCAGCAGCCCGGGACGGAATAAAAATGAGCAGTTCTTC. Translation: CASSPGRNKNEQFF.